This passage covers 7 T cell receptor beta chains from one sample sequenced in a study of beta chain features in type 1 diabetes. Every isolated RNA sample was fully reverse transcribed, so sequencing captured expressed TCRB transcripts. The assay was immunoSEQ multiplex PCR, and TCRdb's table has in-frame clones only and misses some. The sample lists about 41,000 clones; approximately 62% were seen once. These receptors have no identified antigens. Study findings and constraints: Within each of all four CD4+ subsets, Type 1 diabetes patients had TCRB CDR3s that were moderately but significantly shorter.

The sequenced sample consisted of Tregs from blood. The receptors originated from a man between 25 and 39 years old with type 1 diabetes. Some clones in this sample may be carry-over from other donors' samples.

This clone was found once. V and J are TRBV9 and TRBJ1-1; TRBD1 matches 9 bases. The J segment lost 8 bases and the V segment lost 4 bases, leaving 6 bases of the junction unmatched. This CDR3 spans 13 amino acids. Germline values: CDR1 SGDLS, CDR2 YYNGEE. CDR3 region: CASSFTGGSEAFF. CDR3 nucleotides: TGTGCCAGCAGCTTTACAGGGGGCTCGGAAGCTTTCTTT. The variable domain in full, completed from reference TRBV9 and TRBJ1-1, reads DSGVTQTPKHLITATGQRVTLRCSPRSGDLSVYWYQQSLDQGLQFLIQYYNGEERAKGNILERFSAQQFPDLHSELNLSSLELGDSALYFCASSFTGGSEAFFGQGTRLTVV.

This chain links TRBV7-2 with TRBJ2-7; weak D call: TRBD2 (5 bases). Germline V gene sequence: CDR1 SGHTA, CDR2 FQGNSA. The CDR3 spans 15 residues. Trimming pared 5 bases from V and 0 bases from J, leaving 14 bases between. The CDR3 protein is CASSILARSSYEQYF. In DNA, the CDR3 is TGTGCCAGCAGCATATTAGCGCGTAGCTCCTACGAGCAGTACTTC.

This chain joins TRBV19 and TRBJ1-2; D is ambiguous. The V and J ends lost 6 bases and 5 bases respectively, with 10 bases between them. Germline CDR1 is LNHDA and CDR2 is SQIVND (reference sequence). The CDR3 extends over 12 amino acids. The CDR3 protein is CASRRRDYGYTF. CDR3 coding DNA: TGTGCCAGTAGGCGGAGGGATTATGGCTACACCTTC.

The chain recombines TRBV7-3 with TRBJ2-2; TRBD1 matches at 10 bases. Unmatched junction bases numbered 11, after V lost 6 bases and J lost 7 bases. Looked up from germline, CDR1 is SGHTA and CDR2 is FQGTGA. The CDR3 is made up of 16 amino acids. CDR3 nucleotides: TGTGCCAGCAGTTATCTACCGGGACAGGGGTTCGGGGAGCTGTTTTTT. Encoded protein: CASSYLPGQGFGELFF.

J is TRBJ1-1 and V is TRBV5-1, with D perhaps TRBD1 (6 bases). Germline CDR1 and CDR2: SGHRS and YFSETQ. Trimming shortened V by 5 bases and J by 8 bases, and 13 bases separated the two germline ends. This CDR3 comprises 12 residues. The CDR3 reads CASRDVDREAFF. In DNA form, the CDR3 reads TGCGCCAGCAGAGACGTCGACAGGGAAGCTTTCTTT.

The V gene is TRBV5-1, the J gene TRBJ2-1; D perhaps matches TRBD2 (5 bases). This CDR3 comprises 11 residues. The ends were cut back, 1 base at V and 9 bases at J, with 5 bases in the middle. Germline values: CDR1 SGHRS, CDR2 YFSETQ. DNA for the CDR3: TGCGCCAGCAGCTTGCGGGGTGAGCAGTTCTTC. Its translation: CASSLRGEQFF.

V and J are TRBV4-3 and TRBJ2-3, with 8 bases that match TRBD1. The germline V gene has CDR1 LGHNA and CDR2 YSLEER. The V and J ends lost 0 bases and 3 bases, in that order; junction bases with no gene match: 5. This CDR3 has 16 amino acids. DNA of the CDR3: TGCGCCAGCAGCCAAGAAGAGGGACAGGAGACAGATACGCAGTATTTT. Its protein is CASSQEEGQETDTQYF.